The 28 T cell receptor beta chains below come from one sample, sequenced in a study of T cell changes during pregnancy in multiple sclerosis. TCRdb keeps only in-frame clones here, not all; method: immunoSEQ multiplex PCR. Seen here are roughly 60,000 clones, approximately 92% observed once, and the top ten hold 1.4%. The specimen was peripheral blood, collected in the second trimester of pregnancy. The origin of the receptors is a female donor with multiple sclerosis, enrolled in a pregnancy study.

This clone showed up just once. V and J are TRBV7-9 and TRBJ1-5; perhaps TRBD1 as D (5 bases). Trimming removed 5 bases at V and 3 bases at J, with 17 bases between. The length of the CDR3 is 16 residues. Germline CDR1 reads SEHNR; CDR2 reads FQNEAQ (reference sequence). The chain's CDR3 is CASSPGGRSNNQPQHF. In DNA form, the CDR3 reads TGTGCCAGCAGCCCCGGGGGACGGAGTAACAATCAGCCCCAGCATTTT.

V gene TRBV28 combines with J gene TRBJ2-3; 11 bases line up with TRBD2. Per the germline V gene, CDR1 is MDHEN and CDR2 is SYDVKM. CDR3 length equals 15 residues. The ends lost 6 bases at V and 0 bases at J; junction bases unmatched: 2. CDR3 residues: CASSLAGGSTDTQYF. For the CDR3, the DNA is TGTGCCAGCAGCTTAGCGGGAGGGAGCACAGATACGCAGTATTTT.

CDR3 sequence (DNA): TGTGCCAGCAGCTACCCTAGCGGGGACTTCCAAGAGACCCAGTACTTC. Translated, it gives CASSYPSGDFQETQYF. The V call is TRBV11-2, the J call TRBJ2-5, with TRBD2 matching 9 bases. The CDR3 covers 16 residues. V dropped 4 bases and J dropped 1; count of bases not matched to a gene: 7. CDR1 is SGHAT, CDR2 FQNNGV, per germline.

CDR3 sequence: CASSLTDTQYF. CDR3 sequence (DNA): TGTGCCAGCAGCCTTACAGATACGCAGTATTTT. J is TRBJ2-3 and V is TRBV2; D not resolved. Trimming pared 6 bases from V and 3 bases from J, leaving 4 bases between. This CDR3 has 11 residues. Germline V gives CDR1 SNHLY, CDR2 FYNNEI.

This clone was counted a few times. This chain connects TRBV10-2 to TRBJ2-5; 10 positions agree with TRBD2. V trimming: 7 bases; J trimming: 5 bases; junction bases outside the gene matches: 7. Germline V gene lookup returns CDR1 WSHSY and CDR2 SAAADI. This CDR3 has 14 residues. The CDR3 DNA reads as TGCGCCAGCAATTTCCTAGCGGGAGACGAGACCCAGTACTTC. Protein: CASNFLAGDETQYF.

The chain links TRBV7-4 to TRBJ2-1; D gene ambiguous. The germline gives CDR1 SGHVT, CDR2 SQSDAQ. This CDR3 is built from 11 residues. V shed 5 bases and J shed 5 bases, with 4 bases lying between them. The DNA for the CDR3 is TGTGCCAGCAGCCCTGACAATGAGCAGTTCTTC. Residues: CASSPDNEQFF.

The rearrangement joins TRBV7-9 to TRBJ2-5; TRBD1 matches at 7 bases. Germline V gives CDR1 SEHNR, CDR2 FQNEAQ (reference sequence). This CDR3 contains 15 residues. After removal of 1 base from V and 3 bases from J, the junction contained 5 bases not matched to a gene. The CDR3 coding sequence is TGTGCCAGCAGCTTAGGAGAGGGGACAGAAGAGACCCAGTACTTC. Its protein product is CASSLGEGTEETQYF.

V usage is TRBV7-9 and J usage is TRBJ2-5; D is perhaps TRBD2 (6 bases). V was pared by 8 bases and J by 4 bases, with 23 bases between. Germline V gene lookup returns CDR1 SEHNR and CDR2 FQNEAQ (reference sequence). This CDR3 comprises 16 residues. In DNA, the CDR3 is TGTGCCAGCGCTTCGACCGGGACTCCACCGAGAGAGACCCAGTACTTC. Its protein product is CASASTGTPPRETQYF. The entire variable domain, with the rest obtained from reference TRBV7-9 and TRBJ2-5, is as follows: DTGVSQNPRHKITKRGQNVTFRCDPISEHNRLYWYRQTLGQGPEFLTYFQNEAQLEKSRLLSDRFSAERPKGSFSTLEIQRTEQGDSAMYLCASASTGTPPRETQYFGPGTRLLVL.

The genes are TRBV5-1 and TRBJ2-3; the D gene is possibly TRBD1 (6 bases). Germline-derived CDR1 and CDR2 are SGHRS and YFSETQ. V was pared by 3 bases and J by 1 base, with 6 bases between. The CDR3 extends over 13 amino acids. In DNA, the CDR3 is TGCGCCAGCAGCTCAGGGGGCACAGATACGCAGTATTTT. This gives the protein CASSSGGTDTQYF.

The rearrangement links TRBV9 to TRBJ1-1; 9 nucleotides align to TRBD1. Losses at the gene ends were 6 bases for V and 5 bases for J; bases not matched to a gene: 8. Germline assignment: CDR1 SGDLS and CDR2 YYNGEE. The CDR3 covers 14 residues. CDR3 nucleotide sequence: TGTGCCAGCACGAGGGGACAGGGTTCGACTGAAGCTTTCTTT. It specifies CASTRGQGSTEAFF. Full variable domain (remainder filled in from reference TRBV9 and TRBJ1-1): DSGVTQTPKHLITATGQRVTLRCSPRSGDLSVYWYQQSLDQGLQFLIQYYNGEERAKGNILERFSAQQFPDLHSELNLSSLELGDSALYFCASTRGQGSTEAFFGQGTRLTVV.

The chain uses TRBV30 and TRBJ2-1; the D gene is possibly TRBD2 (6 bases). Per the germline V gene, CDR1 is GTSNPN and CDR2 is SVGIG (reference sequence). Trimming pared 5 bases from V and 4 bases from J, leaving 6 bases between. CDR3 length: 11 residues. The CDR3 DNA reads as TGTGCCTGGGCGGGATACAATGAGCAGTTCTTC. This sequence encodes CAWAGYNEQFF. The entire variable domain, with the rest obtained from reference TRBV30 and TRBJ2-1, is as follows: SQTIHQWPATLVQPVGSPLSLECTVEGTSNPNLYWYRQAAGRGLQLLFYSVGIGQISSEVPQNLSASRPQDRQFILSSKKLLLSDSGFYLCAWAGYNEQFFGPGTRLTVL.

The chain joins TRBV30 to TRBJ1-3, with 7 bases fitting TRBD1. The V gene end was trimmed by 2 bases and the J gene end by 0 bases; junction bases not matched to a gene: 7. Per the germline V gene, CDR1 is GTSNPN and CDR2 is SVGIG (reference sequence). The CDR3 consists of 16 residues. Here the CDR3 reads CAWSSRTGYSGNTIYF. CDR3 nucleotide sequence: TGTGCCTGGAGTTCCCGGACAGGATACTCTGGAAACACCATATATTTT.

The chain employs TRBV2 and TRBJ1-4; the D is unclear. The CDR3 length is 13 residues. Germline loops: CDR1 SNHLY, CDR2 FYNNEI. Trimming pared 6 bases from V and 5 bases from J, leaving 10 bases between. In DNA form, the CDR3 reads TGTGCCAGCAGACGCTACGAAAATGAAAAACTGTTTTTT. This gives the protein CASRRYENEKLFF.

The rearrangement joins TRBV7-2 to TRBJ1-2, with D unresolved. V was shortened by 5 bases and J by 3 bases, with 13 bases between the two germline ends. Germline values: CDR1 SGHTA, CDR2 FQGNSA. This CDR3 has 14 amino acids. The CDR3 DNA is TGTGCCAGCAGCCCTAGATCCCGGGACTATGGCTACACCTTC. It is translated as CASSPRSRDYGYTF.

In its sample, this clone was seen once. This chain uses TRBV7-9 with TRBJ2-7; the D gene is possibly TRBD1 (5 bases). The CDR3 length is 15 residues. Germline CDR1 SEHNR, CDR2 FQNEAQ (reference sequence). Trimming shortened V by 1 base and J by 0 bases, and 10 bases separated the two germline ends. The CDR3 DNA follows: TGTGCCAGCAGCTTAGGACAGTATCACTCCTACGAGCAGTACTTC. As protein: CASSLGQYHSYEQYF.

This chain links TRBV27 with TRBJ1-4, with no clear D. This CDR3 spans 15 amino acids. Germline V CDR1 and CDR2: MNHEY, SMNVEV (reference sequence). Trimming removed 0 bases from V and 5 bases from J, with 10 bases in between. The CDR3 DNA follows: TGTGCCAGCAGTTTATCTCGACACGTAAATGAAAAACTGTTTTTT. Its translation: CASSLSRHVNEKLFF. Drawing the rest from reference TRBV27 and TRBJ1-4, the complete variable domain is EAQVTQNPRYLITVTGKKLTVTCSQNMNHEYMSWYRQDPGLGLRQIYYSMNVEVTDKGDVPEGYKVSRKEKRNFPLILESPSPNQTSLYFCASSLSRHVNEKLFFGSGTQLSVL.

The rearrangement uses TRBV5-6 and TRBJ2-3, with 7 positions matching TRBD1. With 1 base clipped from V and 6 bases from J, the junction kept 11 bases outside the gene matches. The CDR3 consists of 16 residues. The V gene's germline CDR1 is SGHDT and CDR2 YYEEEE. CDR3 in DNA: TGTGCCAGCAGCTTGAGGGTGAGACAGGGTTCGGATACGCAGTATTTT. Amino acids: CASSLRVRQGSDTQYF.

This clone was detected a few times. The chain is built from TRBV18 and TRBJ2-2, with 8 positions matching TRBD2. Germline lookup yields CDR1 KGHSH and CDR2 LQKENI. This CDR3 has 18 residues. Trimming at V came to 2 bases and at J to 1 base, leaving 9 bases not matched to a gene. This CDR3 reads CASSPYPKREGNTGELFF. The CDR3 DNA follows: TGTGCCAGCTCACCATACCCTAAACGGGAGGGGAACACCGGGGAGCTGTTTTTT.

This sequence joins TRBV27 and TRBJ1-1; 10 bases match TRBD1. This CDR3 region has 13 residues. Per the germline V gene, CDR1 is MNHEY and CDR2 is SMNVEV (reference sequence). V was clipped by 9 bases and J by 5 bases; unmatched bases: 6. This CDR3 is CASRGQGMTEAFF. The CDR3 DNA reads TGTGCCAGTCGGGGACAGGGGATGACTGAAGCTTTCTTT.

The rearrangement links TRBV27 to TRBJ1-2, with 12 bases identical to TRBD1. The CDR3 runs to 17 residues. Per germline, CDR1 MNHEY and CDR2 SMNVEV (reference sequence). V lost 0 bases, J lost 5 bases, and 7 bases stayed unmatched. Written as DNA, the CDR3 is TGTGCCAGCAGTTTATCAGGAGGGGGACAGGGGGCGTATGGCTACACCTTC. It yields the protein CASSLSGGGQGAYGYTF.

The rearrangement uses TRBV4-2 and TRBJ2-7; D is perhaps TRBD1 (6 bases). The CDR3 sequence is 13 residues long. V was pared by 4 bases and J by 7 bases, with 14 bases between. Germline V gene lookup returns CDR1 LGHNA and CDR2 YNFKEQ. The CDR3 here is CASSPLQGKEQYF. The DNA of the CDR3 is TGTGCCAGCAGCCCATTACAGGGAAAAGAGCAGTACTTC.

The rearrangement uses TRBV30 and TRBJ2-5; 11 bases match TRBD1. V shed 0 bases, J shed 3 bases, and the junction held 3 bases outside the gene matches. CDR1 is GTSNPN and CDR2 is SVGIG in the germline V gene (reference sequence). This CDR3 has 15 residues. The CDR3 DNA sequence: TGTGCCTGGAGTGTCGGACAGGGGGCGGAAGAGACCCAGTACTTC. Translation gives CAWSVGQGAEETQYF.

The chain combines TRBV5-4 with TRBJ2-7; D might be TRBD2 (6 bases). V dropped 2 bases and J dropped 4 bases, with 7 bases sitting between them. The CDR3 extends over 12 amino acids. Germline V gives CDR1 SGHNT, CDR2 YYREEE (reference sequence). The CDR3 reads CASSFGGYEQYF. The CDR3 nucleotides are TGTGCCAGCAGCTTCGGGGGATACGAGCAGTACTTC.

This CDR3 is CASSRETNTGELFF. The CDR3 nucleotides are TGCGCCAGCAGCCGGGAGACGAACACCGGGGAGCTGTTTTTT. The chain employs TRBV4-3 and TRBJ2-2, with D possibly matching TRBD2 (5 bases). Looked up from germline, CDR1 is LGHNA and CDR2 is YSLEER. Trimming took 4 bases from V and 0 from J, leaving 6 bases between them. This CDR3 is built from 14 residues.

This clone has at least ten counts. V usage is TRBV25-1 and J usage is TRBJ1-2, with 8 bases matching TRBD1. Germline-derived CDR1 and CDR2 are MGHDK and SYGVNS. J was trimmed by 5 bases and V by 3 bases; bases with no gene match: 2. There are 13 residues in the CDR3. The CDR3 protein is CASSDRTGYGYTF. DNA for the CDR3: TGTGCCAGCAGTGACCGGACAGGGTATGGCTACACCTTC.

V and J are TRBV12-5 and TRBJ2-3; D might be TRBD2 (5 bases). Trimming removed 7 bases at V and 3 bases at J, with 20 bases between. This CDR3 comprises 16 residues. CDR1 is LGHNT and CDR2 is FRNRAP in the germline V gene. CDR3 loop: CASVDPNGGRTDTQYF. CDR3 sequence (DNA): TGTGCTAGTGTTGACCCGAACGGAGGTAGGACAGATACGCAGTATTTT.

The V gene is TRBV5-8, the J gene TRBJ2-5; tentatively, D is TRBD2 (5 bases). V shed 4 bases and J shed 1 base, with 14 bases lying between them. This CDR3 spans 15 amino acids. CDR1 is SGHTS, CDR2 YDEGEE, per germline. The CDR3 DNA follows: TGTGCCAGCAGCGAAGGGAGCAGTTCCCAAGAGACCCAGTACTTC. Translation: CASSEGSSSQETQYF.

The CDR3 coding sequence is TGTGCCAGCAGCTGGGCTGACACTGAAGCTTTCTTT. This sequence encodes CASSWADTEAFF. The V and J genes are TRBV7-9 and TRBJ1-1; unclear D gene. CDR3 length equals 12 residues. CDR1 is SEHNR and CDR2 is FQNEAQ in the germline V gene (reference sequence). V dropped 4 bases and J dropped 3 bases, with 6 bases sitting between them.